This is a list of T cell receptor beta chains from one sample in a study of CD8 T cells in Susac syndrome. TCRdb used MiXCR to reprocess the immunoSEQ multiplex PCR reads, holding one entry per CDR3 protein. The data show more than 150,000 distinct CDR3 sequences, nearly 97% seen once. Sequencing was performed on CD8+ T cells from PBMCs. These receptors were obtained from a human donor with multiple sclerosis. Both conserved end residues are part of each CDR3. A D gene is named only where the DNA matches it firmly. Only part of the rows carry a size: once, few, many, or a class if the clone is expanded.

abundance,d_gene,v_gene,j_gene,CDR3nt,CDR3aa
.,.,TRBV29-1,TRBJ2-7,TGCAGCGCCGAAGGGGACACCTCCTACGAGCAGTACTTC,CSAEGDTSYEQYF
.,.,TRBV18,TRBJ2-7,TGTGCCAGCTCACCACCGACCAGGACGACCTACGAGCAGTACTTC,CASSPPTRTTYEQYF
.,TRBD1,TRBV18,TRBJ1-2,TGTGCCAGCTCACCACCGGGACAGGGGTACGGCTACACCTTC,CASSPPGQGYGYTF
.,.,TRBV3-1,TRBJ1-1,TGTGCCAGCAGCCCCAAATTGGTCCACGGGGGAACTGAAGCTTTCTTT,CASSPKLVHGGTEAFF
.,.,TRBV6-1,TRBJ2-1,TGTGCCAGCAGTGAAGTGAGGTCGAATGAGCAGTTCTTC,CASSEVRSNEQFF
.,TRBD1,TRBV20-1,TRBJ1-5,TGCAGTGCTAGAGAGGACAGGGGCAATCAGCCCCAGCATTTT,CSAREDRGNQPQHF
.,.,TRBV7-9,TRBJ1-2,TGTGCCAGCAGCCCCGACGGCGGTGGCTACACCTTC,CASSPDGGGYTF
.,.,TRBV5-4,TRBJ2-1,TGTGCCAGCAGCCCCGGGGCGACTGAGCAGTTCTTC,CASSPGATEQFF
.,.,TRBV12-5,TRBJ1-5,TGTGCTAGTGGTTTGGGTCAGCCCCAGCATTTT,CASGLGQPQHF
.,.,TRBV12-3/TRBV12-4,TRBJ2-2,TGTGCCAGCAGTAGGACGGGTGGCACCGGGGAGCTGTTTTTT,CASSRTGGTGELFF
.,TRBD1,TRBV14,TRBJ2-4,TGTGCCAGCAGCCAAGATACAGGGGGAAACATTCAGTACTTC,CASSQDTGGNIQYF
.,TRBD2,TRBV27,TRBJ2-1,TGTGCCAGCAGTTTAGGTCGGATAGGGAGGGATGAGCAGTTCTTC,CASSLGRIGRDEQFF
.,.,TRBV6-5,TRBJ2-1,TGTGCCAGCAGTTACTCTCCAGTAGGTGAGCAGTTCTTC,CASSYSPVGEQFF
.,.,TRBV30,TRBJ1-1,TGTGCCTGCCAACAGGGTGAGAACACTGAAGCTTTCTTT,CACQQGENTEAFF
.,.,TRBV29-1,TRBJ1-2,TGCAGCGTTGACGCCTCCTGGGGGGGTGGCTACACCTTC,CSVDASWGGGYTF
.,.,TRBV4-1,TRBJ1-1,TGCGCCAGCAGCCAAGCTCAACGAACTGAAGCTTTCTTT,CASSQAQRTEAFF
.,TRBD2,TRBV24-1,TRBJ2-1,TGTGCCACCAGTGATCCCGGGACTAGTGGAAGGAATGAGCAGTTCTTC,CATSDPGTSGRNEQFF
once,TRBD1,TRBV5-4,TRBJ1-3,TGTGCCAGCAGCGCAGACAGGGCTCCTGGAAACACCATATATTTT,CASSADRAPGNTIYF
.,.,TRBV5-1,TRBJ2-5,TGCGCCAGCAGCCCGATCTACCAAGAGACCCAGTACTTC,CASSPIYQETQYF
.,.,TRBV13,TRBJ2-3,TGTGCCAGCAGCTTAGGCCTGGGTAATCGAGCCGATACGCAGTATTTT,CASSLGLGNRADTQYF